This is a list of T cell receptor beta chains from one sample in a study of blood T cells in healthy people across ages. In TCRdb, the 5' RACE reads were re-called with MiXCR into one record per CDR3 protein. The table lists approximately 730,000 distinct CDR3 sequences, about 42% of them singletons. Source material: blood. These receptors came from a woman aged 55 to 70 in good health. CDR3s include the opening cysteine and the closing phenylalanine or tryptophan. A D gene is named only where the DNA matches it firmly. A clone size is listed for some rows: how often the clone was seen (once, few, many), or a class if it is expanded.

V	D	size	J	DNA	CDR3
TRBV10-3	NA	NA	TRBJ2-2	TGTGCCACCAGGGGGGAATCCGACACCGGGGAGCTGTTTTTT	CATRGESDTGELFF
TRBV6-1	NA	NA	TRBJ1-2	TGTGCCAGCAGTGAGGTCCGGGGTAGCCACTATGGCTACACCTTC	CASSEVRGSHYGYTF
TRBV12-3/TRBV12-4	NA	NA	TRBJ2-7	TGTGCCAGCAGCGCTGGGACCGAGCAGTACTTC	CASSAGTEQYF
TRBV20-1	NA	many	TRBJ2-1	TGCAGTGCTAGAGGGGGGGAGCTCTACAATGAGCAGTTCTTC	CSARGGELYNEQFF
TRBV20-1	NA	NA	TRBJ2-4	TGCAGTGCTAGCAAGGGGGGAGCCAAAAACATTCAGTACTTC	CSASKGGAKNIQYF
TRBV3-1	NA	NA	TRBJ2-7	TGTGCCAGCGGGGCCGGGCTTACCTACGAGCAGTACTTC	CASGAGLTYEQYF
TRBV20-1	NA	NA	TRBJ2-3	TGCAGTGCTAGAGATCAGAGCCTACCCACAGATACGCAGTATTTT	CSARDQSLPTDTQYF
TRBV7-2	NA	NA	TRBJ1-5	TGTGCCAGCAGCGTTTCATGGAATCAGCCCCAGCATTTT	CASSVSWNQPQHF
TRBV9	NA	few	TRBJ1-4	TGTGCCAGCAGCGTAGCCGCCCAGGCAACTAATGAAAAACTGTTTTTT	CASSVAAQATNEKLFF
TRBV10-1	NA	few	TRBJ2-5	TGCGCCAGCAGTGAAGGGGGGGCTTCGCAAGAGACCCAGTACTTC	CASSEGGASQETQYF
TRBV10-3	TRBD1	many	TRBJ2-5	TGTGCCATCAGCCGGGACAGGGCAGAGACCCAGTACTTC	CAISRDRAETQYF
TRBV7-2	NA	NA	TRBJ2-7	TGTGCCAGCAGCTTAGGATTGTCTGAATACGAGCAGTACTTC	CASSLGLSEYEQYF
TRBV9	NA	NA	TRBJ2-2	TGTGCCAGCAGCGTAGAAGGGGAGTCCGGGGAGCTGTTTTTT	CASSVEGESGELFF
TRBV5-1	TRBD2	NA	TRBJ2-1	TGCGCCAGCAGCCCCCCGCGGGGGGCGCGGGATGAGCAGTTCTTC	CASSPPRGARDEQFF
TRBV10-3	NA	NA	TRBJ2-1	TGTGCCATCAGTGGTCGGGACAGCGGGAGAACCTACAATGAGCAGTTCTTC	CAISGRDSGRTYNEQFF
TRBV3-1	NA	NA	TRBJ1-2	TGTGCCAGCAGCCCTCGACCGCGTCACTATGGCTACACCTTC	CASSPRPRHYGYTF
TRBV6-2/TRBV6-3	NA	few	TRBJ2-7	TGTGCCAGCAGACGGCAGCAAAAGTCCTACGAGCAGTACTTC	CASRRQQKSYEQYF
TRBV5-1	TRBD2	once	TRBJ2-1	TGCGCCAGCAGCTTCAGTGCGGGGGCCTACAATGAGCAGTTCTTC	CASSFSAGAYNEQFF
TRBV7-9	NA	many	TRBJ2-5	TGTGCCAGCAGCCCCCCAGGACTCGAAGAGACCCAGTACTTC	CASSPPGLEETQYF
TRBV6-2/TRBV6-3	TRBD2	few	TRBJ2-7	TGTGCCAGCAGTTTCCCTTTAGCGGGGGCCGCCTACGAGCAGTACTTC	CASSFPLAGAAYEQYF
TRBV7-9	NA	many	TRBJ2-7	TGTGCCAGCAGTTTAGCTGGCGAGCAGTACTTC	CASSLAGEQYF
TRBV15	NA	NA	TRBJ1-2	TGTGCCACCAGCAGAGATCCCGCGCAGGGTTCTAACTATGGCTACACCTTC	CATSRDPAQGSNYGYTF
TRBV2	NA	NA	TRBJ1-5	TGTGCCAGCAGTGGAGTAAGGGATAGCAATCAGCCCCAGCATTTT	CASSGVRDSNQPQHF
TRBV14	TRBD2	NA	TRBJ2-1	TGTGCCAGCAGCTCGGCTAGCGGGGGGACGAGTGAGCAGTTCTTC	CASSSASGGTSEQFF
TRBV20-1	NA	NA	TRBJ2-3	TGCAGTGCTAGTCTGGGTTCCGATACGCAGTATTTT	CSASLGSDTQYF
TRBV27	TRBD1	NA	TRBJ1-2	TGTGCCAGCAGTTTCGGAGACAGGGTTGGCGGCTATGGCTACACCTTC	CASSFGDRVGGYGYTF
TRBV20-1	TRBD1	many	TRBJ2-7	TGCAGTGCTAGAGATTTCGGGACAGACTCCTACGAGCAGTACTTC	CSARDFGTDSYEQYF
TRBV4-1	NA	few	TRBJ2-4	TGCGCCAGCAGCCAAGATCGGCCCCAGTCTCTAGCCAAAAACATTCAGTACTTC	CASSQDRPQSLAKNIQYF
TRBV9	NA	NA	TRBJ2-3	TGTGCCAGCAGCGTAGCTCCAGGGGGGCGCACAGATACGCAGTATTTT	CASSVAPGGRTDTQYF
TRBV28	TRBD1	few	TRBJ1-1	TGTGCCAGCAGTTACAGCCTCGGGACAGGGAGGACTGAAGCTTTCTTT	CASSYSLGTGRTEAFF
TRBV5-1	TRBD1	NA	TRBJ2-1	TGCGCCAGCAGCTCTCAGGACAGGGGAGGTAAAGATGAGCAGTTCTTC	CASSSQDRGGKDEQFF
TRBV27	NA	NA	TRBJ2-4	TGTGCCATCGACAGGAGTGTCGCAAACATTCAGTACTTC	CAIDRSVANIQYF
TRBV5-1	NA	few	TRBJ2-3	TGCGCCAGCAGCTTGAAGCCACTATACACAGATACGCAGTATTTT	CASSLKPLYTDTQYF
TRBV20-1	TRBD1	few	TRBJ1-2	TGCAGTCAAGGACAGGATAACTATGGCTACACCTTC	CSQGQDNYGYTF
TRBV9	NA	NA	TRBJ2-3	TGTGCCAGCAGCGCATCCACCACAGATACGCAGTATTTT	CASSASTTDTQYF
TRBV11-3	TRBD1	NA	TRBJ2-1	TGTGCCAGCGGCTCAAGGACAGGGGAGGGCGATGAGCAGTTCTTC	CASGSRTGEGDEQFF
TRBV5-1	TRBD1	few	TRBJ1-5	TGCGCCAGCAGCTTGGGGGACAGGGTCGGCCAGCCCCAGCATTTT	CASSLGDRVGQPQHF
TRBV12-5	TRBD2	few	TRBJ2-3	TGTGCTAGTGGTTTGGGGTCTAGCGGGGATGGTAAAGATACGCAGTATTTT	CASGLGSSGDGKDTQYF
TRBV28	TRBD2	few	TRBJ2-7	TGTGCCAGCAAGTTACTAGGGGCGGGAGGTCTCTACGAGCAGTACTTC	CASKLLGAGGLYEQYF
TRBV28	TRBD2	NA	TRBJ2-1	TGTGCCAGCAGTTTGAGTGGGAGGGAGGGTGAGCAGTTCTTC	CASSLSGREGEQFF
TRBV5-1	TRBD1	many	TRBJ2-5	TGCGCCAGCAGCAACACCGGGACAGTTCAAGAGACCCAGTACTTC	CASSNTGTVQETQYF
TRBV5-4	TRBD1	NA	TRBJ1-6	TGTGCCAGCAGCTTGCCTTATGAAGACAGGGGGCAAAGGGCCTATAATTCACCCCTCCACTTT	CASSLPYEDRGQRAYNSPLHF
TRBV29-1	NA	few	TRBJ1-5	TGCAGCGTTGGACTGCCGGGTCAGCCCCAGCATTTT	CSVGLPGQPQHF
TRBV4-2	NA	NA	TRBJ1-3	TGTGCCAGCAGCCAATTAAGGGCGACGGGGAACACCATATATTTT	CASSQLRATGNTIYF
TRBV7-2	NA	once	TRBJ1-4	TGTGCCAGCAGCTTAGCGTCAGGCCATGAAAAACTGTTTTTT	CASSLASGHEKLFF
TRBV5-1	NA	few	TRBJ1-5	TGCGCCAGCAGCTCTTACGGGGATCAGCCCCAGCATTTT	CASSSYGDQPQHF
TRBV4-2	TRBD2	NA	TRBJ2-1	TGTGCCAGCAATGTAGCGGGAGTCGGTGAGAATGAGCAGTTCTTC	CASNVAGVGENEQFF
TRBV5-1	NA	NA	TRBJ1-2	TGCGCCAGCAGCTTGATGGACGCTCGGGGGCATGACTACACCTTC	CASSLMDARGHDYTF
TRBV15	NA	NA	TRBJ2-4	TGTGCCACCAGCACCGTGACAAGCCAAGCAGCCAAAAACATTCAGTACTTC	CATSTVTSQAAKNIQYF
TRBV4-2	TRBD1	NA	TRBJ1-5	TGTGCCAGCAGCCCCCGAGGGGGACAGGGGGTTAGTGGCAACCAGCCCCAGCATTTT	CASSPRGGQGVSGNQPQHF
TRBV7-3	NA	NA	TRBJ2-1	TGTGCCAGCAGCTTAGGGGGGGGGCAGGGATCGGGTGAGCGGTTCTTC	CASSLGGGQGSGERFF
TRBV4-1	NA	NA	TRBJ2-6	TGCGCCAGCAGCCAAGGGTTCTCTGGGGCCAACGTCCTGACTTTC	CASSQGFSGANVLTF
TRBV9	NA	NA	TRBJ2-6	TGTGCCAGCAGCGTAGTAGGGGAAGGGGCCAACGTCCTGACTTTC	CASSVVGEGANVLTF
TRBV12-5	NA	NA	TRBJ2-1	TGTGCTAGTGGTGTAGGGGAGCCCAATGAGCAGTTCTTC	CASGVGEPNEQFF
TRBV7-2	TRBD1	NA	TRBJ1-2	TGTGCCAGCAGCTTGCCCCCCGGGACAGGAGATTATGGCTACACCTTC	CASSLPPGTGDYGYTF
TRBV20-1	TRBD2	NA	TRBJ2-3	TGCGGTGCTAGAACTAGCGGGGGACGAGATACGCAGTATTTT	CGARTSGGRDTQYF
TRBV12-3/TRBV12-4	TRBD2	NA	TRBJ2-1	TGTGCCGTATCATATAGGGACAGGGGGAGGACTAGCGGGGGTGAGCAGTTCTTC	CAVSYRDRGRTSGGEQFF
TRBV3-1	TRBD2	NA	TRBJ2-1	TGTGTCAGCAGCCAAGTGCCAGCGGGGGGCGGGGAGCAGTTCTTC	CVSSQVPAGGGEQFF
TRBV20-1	NA	few	TRBJ2-7	TGCAGTGCCCGAGGCCGGCTCGCCTACGAGCAGTACTTC	CSARGRLAYEQYF